This TCR beta chain came from a study of blood T cell repertoires in COVID-19. Study in general: COVID-19 samples from acute and convalescent phases originated in the United States, Italy and Spain.

Measured with immunoSEQ multiplex PCR; TCRdb has only the in-frame clones, and not every one. The data hold 120,000 to 150,000 clones, with approximately 81% observed a single time. V was shortened by 0 bases and J by 3 bases, with 12 bases between the two germline ends. Germline loops: CDR1 SGDLS, CDR2 YYNGEE. This CDR3 spans 15 amino acids. The sequencing input was peripheral blood. The receptor was derived from a human donor in a cohort sampled during active COVID-19. The chain employs TRBV9 and TRBJ1-2, with D unclear. The DNA for the CDR3 is TGTGCCAGCAGCGTAGATGCCTCAGCGGACTATGGCTACACCTTC. Amino acid sequence: CASSVDASADYGYTF. The variable domain in full, completed from reference TRBV9 and TRBJ1-2, reads DSGVTQTPKHLITATGQRVTLRCSPRSGDLSVYWYQQSLDQGLQFLIQYYNGEERAKGNILERFSAQQFPDLHSELNLSSLELGDSALYFCASSVDASADYGYTFGSGTRLTVV.